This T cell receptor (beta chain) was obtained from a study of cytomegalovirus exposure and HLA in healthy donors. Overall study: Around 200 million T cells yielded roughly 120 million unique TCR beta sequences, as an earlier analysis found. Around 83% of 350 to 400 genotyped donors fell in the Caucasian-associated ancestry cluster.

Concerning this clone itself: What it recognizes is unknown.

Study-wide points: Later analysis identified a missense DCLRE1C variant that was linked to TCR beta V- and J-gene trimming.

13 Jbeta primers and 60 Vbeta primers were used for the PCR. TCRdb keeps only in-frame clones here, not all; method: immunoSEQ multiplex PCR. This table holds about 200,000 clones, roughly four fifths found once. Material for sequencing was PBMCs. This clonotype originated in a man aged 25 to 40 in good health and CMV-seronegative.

The CDR3 DNA reads TGTGCCAGCAGCTTGGGCGGGCAGGGGGCTACTAATGAAAAACTGTTTTTT. Translating gives CASSLGGQGATNEKLFF. The chain recombines TRBV5-4 with TRBJ1-4, with 8 bases lining up with TRBD1. The V gene end was trimmed by 0 bases and the J gene end by 2 bases; junction bases not matched to a gene: 6. This CDR3 has 17 residues. Germline lookup yields CDR1 SGHNT and CDR2 YYREEE (reference sequence).